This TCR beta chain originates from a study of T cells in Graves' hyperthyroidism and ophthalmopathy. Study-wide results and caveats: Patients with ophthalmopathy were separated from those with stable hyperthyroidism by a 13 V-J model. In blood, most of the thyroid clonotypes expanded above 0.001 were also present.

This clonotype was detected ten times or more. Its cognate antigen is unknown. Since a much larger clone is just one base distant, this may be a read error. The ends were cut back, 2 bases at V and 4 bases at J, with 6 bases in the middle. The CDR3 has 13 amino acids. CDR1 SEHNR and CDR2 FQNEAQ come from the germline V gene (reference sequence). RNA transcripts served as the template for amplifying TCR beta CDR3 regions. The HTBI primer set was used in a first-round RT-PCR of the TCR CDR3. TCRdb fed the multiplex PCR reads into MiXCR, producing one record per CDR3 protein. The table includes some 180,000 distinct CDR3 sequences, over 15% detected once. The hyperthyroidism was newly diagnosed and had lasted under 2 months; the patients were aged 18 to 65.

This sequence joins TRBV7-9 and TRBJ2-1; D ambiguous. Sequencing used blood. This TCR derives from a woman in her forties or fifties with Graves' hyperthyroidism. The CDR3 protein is CASSLIRYNEQFF. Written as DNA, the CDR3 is TGTGCCAGCAGCTTAATTCGATACAATGAGCAGTTCTTC.